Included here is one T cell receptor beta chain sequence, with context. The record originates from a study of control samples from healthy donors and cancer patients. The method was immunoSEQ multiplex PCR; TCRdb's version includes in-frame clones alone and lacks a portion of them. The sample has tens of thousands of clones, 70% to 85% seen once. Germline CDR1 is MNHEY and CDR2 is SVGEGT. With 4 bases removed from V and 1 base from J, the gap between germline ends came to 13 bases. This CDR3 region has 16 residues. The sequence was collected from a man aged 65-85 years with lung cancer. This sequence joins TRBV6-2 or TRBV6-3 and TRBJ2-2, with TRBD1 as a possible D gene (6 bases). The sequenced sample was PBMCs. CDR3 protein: CASSSRGGLNTGELFF. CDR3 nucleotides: TGTGCCAGCAGTTCGCGAGGGGGATTGAACACCGGGGAGCTGTTTTTT.